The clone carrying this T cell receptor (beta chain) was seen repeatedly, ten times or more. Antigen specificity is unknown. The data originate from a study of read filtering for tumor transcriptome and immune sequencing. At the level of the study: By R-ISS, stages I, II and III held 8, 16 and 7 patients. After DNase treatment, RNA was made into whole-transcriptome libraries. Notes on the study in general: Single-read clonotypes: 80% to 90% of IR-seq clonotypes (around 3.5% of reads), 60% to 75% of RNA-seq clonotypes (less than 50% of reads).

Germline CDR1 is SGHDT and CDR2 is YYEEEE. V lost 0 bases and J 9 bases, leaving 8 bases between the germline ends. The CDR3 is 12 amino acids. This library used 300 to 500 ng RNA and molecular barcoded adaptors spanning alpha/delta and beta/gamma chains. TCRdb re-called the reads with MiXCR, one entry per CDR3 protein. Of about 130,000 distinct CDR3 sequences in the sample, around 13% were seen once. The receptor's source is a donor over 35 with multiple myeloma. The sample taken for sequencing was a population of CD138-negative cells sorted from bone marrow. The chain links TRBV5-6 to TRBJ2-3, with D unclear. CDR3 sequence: CASSLDPGTQYF. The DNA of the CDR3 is TGTGCCAGCAGCTTGGATCCCGGGACGCAGTATTTT.